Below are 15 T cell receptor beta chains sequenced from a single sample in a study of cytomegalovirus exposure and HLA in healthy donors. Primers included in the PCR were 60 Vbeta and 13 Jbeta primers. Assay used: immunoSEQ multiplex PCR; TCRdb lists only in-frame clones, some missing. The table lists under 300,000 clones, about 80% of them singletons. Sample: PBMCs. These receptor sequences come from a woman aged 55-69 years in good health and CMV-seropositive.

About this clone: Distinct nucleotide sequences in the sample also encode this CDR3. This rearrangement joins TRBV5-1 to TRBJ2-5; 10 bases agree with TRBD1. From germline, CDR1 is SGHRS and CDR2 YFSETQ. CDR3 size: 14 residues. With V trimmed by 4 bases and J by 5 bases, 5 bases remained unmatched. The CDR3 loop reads CASSLGQGRETQYF. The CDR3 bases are TGCGCCAGCAGCCTGGGACAGGGGAGGGAGACCCAGTACTTC.

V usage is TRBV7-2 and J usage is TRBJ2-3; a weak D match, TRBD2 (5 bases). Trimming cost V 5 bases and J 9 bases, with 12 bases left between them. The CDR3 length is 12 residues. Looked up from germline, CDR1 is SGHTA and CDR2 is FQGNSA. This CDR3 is CASSRQEGTQYF. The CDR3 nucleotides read TGTGCCAGCAGCCGACAAGAGGGAACGCAGTATTTT.

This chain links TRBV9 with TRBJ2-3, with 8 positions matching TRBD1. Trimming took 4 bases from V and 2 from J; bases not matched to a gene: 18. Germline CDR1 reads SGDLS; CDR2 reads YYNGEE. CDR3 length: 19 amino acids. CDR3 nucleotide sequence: TGTGCCAGCAGCCCTAGGCCTTTTCTTACAGGGGGTTTCACAGATACGCAGTATTTT. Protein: CASSPRPFLTGGFTDTQYF. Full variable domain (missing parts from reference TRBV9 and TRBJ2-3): DSGVTQTPKHLITATGQRVTLRCSPRSGDLSVYWYQQSLDQGLQFLIQYYNGEERAKGNILERFSAQQFPDLHSELNLSSLELGDSALYFCASSPRPFLTGGFTDTQYFGPGTRLTVL.

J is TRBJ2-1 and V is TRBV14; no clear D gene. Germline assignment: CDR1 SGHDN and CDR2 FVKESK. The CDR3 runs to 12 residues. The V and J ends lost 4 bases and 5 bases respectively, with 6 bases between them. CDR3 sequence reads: CASSPYDNEQFF. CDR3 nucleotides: TGTGCCAGCAGCCCCTATGACAATGAGCAGTTCTTC.

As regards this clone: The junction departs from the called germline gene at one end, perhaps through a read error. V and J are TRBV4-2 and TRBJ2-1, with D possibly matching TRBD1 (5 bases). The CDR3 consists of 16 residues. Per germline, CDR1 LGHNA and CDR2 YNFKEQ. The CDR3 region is CASSQDLDSSHNEQFF. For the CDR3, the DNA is TGTGCCAGCAGCCAAGATCTCGACAGCTCCCACAATGAGCAGTTCTTC.

CDR3 region: CASTPEEGRGRNEQFF. As DNA, the CDR3 is TGTGCCAGCACTCCTGAGGAGGGCCGAGGTCGCAATGAGCAGTTCTTC. The chain carries TRBV9 and TRBJ2-1; maybe TRBD2 (6 bases). Germline V gene lookup returns CDR1 SGDLS and CDR2 YYNGEE. Trimming took off 6 bases at V and 6 bases at J, with 22 bases between the two ends. This CDR3 has 16 residues.

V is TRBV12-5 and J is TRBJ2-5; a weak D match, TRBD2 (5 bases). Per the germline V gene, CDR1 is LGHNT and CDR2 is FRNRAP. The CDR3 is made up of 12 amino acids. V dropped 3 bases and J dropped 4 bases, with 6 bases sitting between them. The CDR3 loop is CASGLSGETQYF. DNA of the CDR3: TGTGCTAGTGGTTTAAGCGGAGAGACCCAGTACTTC.

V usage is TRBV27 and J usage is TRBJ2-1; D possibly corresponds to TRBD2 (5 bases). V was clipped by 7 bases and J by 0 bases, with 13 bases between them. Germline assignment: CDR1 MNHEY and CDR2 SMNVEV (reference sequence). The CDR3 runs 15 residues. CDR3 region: CASNPAVSSYNEQFF. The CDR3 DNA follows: TGTGCCAGCAATCCAGCGGTTAGCTCCTACAATGAGCAGTTCTTC.

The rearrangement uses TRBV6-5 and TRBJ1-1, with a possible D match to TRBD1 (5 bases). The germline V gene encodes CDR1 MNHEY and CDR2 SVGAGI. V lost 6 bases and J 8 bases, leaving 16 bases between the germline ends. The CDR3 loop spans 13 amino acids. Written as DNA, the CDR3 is TGTGCCAGCAGGCCCTCTTCGGGGGAGGAAGCTTTCTTT. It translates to CASRPSSGEEAFF.

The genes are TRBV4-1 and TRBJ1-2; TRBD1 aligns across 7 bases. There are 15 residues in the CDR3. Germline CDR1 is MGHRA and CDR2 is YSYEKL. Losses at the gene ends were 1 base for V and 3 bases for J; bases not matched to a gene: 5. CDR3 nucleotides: TGCGCCAGCAGCCAAGGGCAGGGGGGACACTATGGCTACACCTTC. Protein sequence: CASSQGQGGHYGYTF.

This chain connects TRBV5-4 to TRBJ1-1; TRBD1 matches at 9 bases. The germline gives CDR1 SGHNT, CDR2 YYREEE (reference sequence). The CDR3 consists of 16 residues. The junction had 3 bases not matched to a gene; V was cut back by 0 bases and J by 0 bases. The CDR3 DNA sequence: TGTGCCAGCAGCTTGGCGACAGGGGGAGTGAACACTGAAGCTTTCTTT. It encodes CASSLATGGVNTEAFF.

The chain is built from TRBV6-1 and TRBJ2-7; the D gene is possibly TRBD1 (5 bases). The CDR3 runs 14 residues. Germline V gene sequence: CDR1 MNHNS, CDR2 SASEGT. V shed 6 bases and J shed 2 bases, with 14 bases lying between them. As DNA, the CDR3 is TGTGCCAGCAGCCATAGGGGCGTGGCCTACGAGCAGTACTTC. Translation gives CASSHRGVAYEQYF.

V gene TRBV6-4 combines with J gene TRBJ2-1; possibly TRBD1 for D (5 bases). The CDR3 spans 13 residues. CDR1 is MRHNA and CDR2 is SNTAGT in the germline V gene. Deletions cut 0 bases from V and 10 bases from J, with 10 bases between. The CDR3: CASSDSQGQEQFF. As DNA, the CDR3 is TGTGCCAGCAGTGACTCCCAGGGCCAGGAGCAGTTCTTC.

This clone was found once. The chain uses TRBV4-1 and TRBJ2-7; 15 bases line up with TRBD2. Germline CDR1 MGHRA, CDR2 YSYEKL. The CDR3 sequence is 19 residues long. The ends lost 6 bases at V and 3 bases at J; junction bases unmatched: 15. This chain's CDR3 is CASRRGLAGGPTENYEQYF. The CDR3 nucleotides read TGCGCCAGCAGGCGAGGACTAGCGGGAGGGCCGACCGAAAACTACGAGCAGTACTTC.

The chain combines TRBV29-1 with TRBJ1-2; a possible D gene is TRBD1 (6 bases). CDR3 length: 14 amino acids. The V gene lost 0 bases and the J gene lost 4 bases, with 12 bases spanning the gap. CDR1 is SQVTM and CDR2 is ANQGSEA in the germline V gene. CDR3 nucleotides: TGCAGCGTTGAAGAGGGGGCCCCTCTCTATGGCTACACCTTC. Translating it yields CSVEEGAPLYGYTF.